This is a list of T cell receptor beta chains from one sample in a study of T cell repertoires in ileal Crohn's disease. Clones were read by immunoSEQ multiplex PCR, and TCRdb kept only the in-frame ones, dropping some. The repertoire has around 8,000 clones, more than 60% of them found once; the top ten carry 8.4%. Sequencing was carried out using ileal tissue. These receptors all come from an adult with Crohn's disease. Each CDR3 is given with its conserved first and last residue. D genes are given only for firm matches. Rows give clone size only sometimes, using once, few, many, or a class for an expanded clone.

V gene: TRBV11-2; D gene: TRBD1; clone size: NA; J gene: TRBJ1-1; CDR3 DNA: TGTGCCAGCAGCTTAGGGGACAGGGTAAACACTGAAGCTTTCTTT; CDR3 protein: CASSLGDRVNTEAFF
V gene: TRBV15; D gene: NA; clone size: few; J gene: TRBJ1-1; CDR3 DNA: TGTGCCACCAGCAGAAGGGGGAACACTGAAGCTTTCTTT; CDR3 protein: CATSRRGNTEAFF
V gene: TRBV29-1; D gene: TRBD1; clone size: NA; J gene: TRBJ2-7; CDR3 DNA: TGCAGCGTTGAAGTCCGACAGGGGGTCGAGCAGTACTTC; CDR3 protein: CSVEVRQGVEQYF
V gene: TRBV6-1; D gene: NA; clone size: NA; J gene: TRBJ2-2; CDR3 DNA: TGTGCCAGCCGCAGGGGGGCTGACACCGGGGAGCTGTTTTTT; CDR3 protein: CASRRGADTGELFF
V gene: TRBV4-3; D gene: NA; clone size: NA; J gene: TRBJ2-1; CDR3 DNA: TGCGCCAGCAGCCAAGATCTCCAGAGAGTTTGGGGAGATCGGTTCTTC; CDR3 protein: CASSQDLQRVWGDRFF
V gene: TRBV27; D gene: TRBD1; clone size: NA; J gene: TRBJ1-1; CDR3 DNA: TGTGCCAGCAGTTTTCGAAGGGACAGTAACACTGAAGCTTTCTTT; CDR3 protein: CASSFRRDSNTEAFF
V gene: TRBV4-2; D gene: TRBD2; clone size: NA; J gene: TRBJ2-3; CDR3 DNA: TGTGCCAGCAGCCAAGATCAAACTAGCGGGGGCACAGATACGCAGTATTTT; CDR3 protein: CASSQDQTSGGTDTQYF
V gene: TRBV11-2; D gene: TRBD1; clone size: NA; J gene: TRBJ1-2; CDR3 DNA: TGTGCCAGCAGCTCCCAGGGGGCATTGATAGGAGGCGATGGCTACACCTTC; CDR3 protein: CASSSQGALIGGDGYTF
V gene: TRBV6-5; D gene: NA; clone size: once; J gene: TRBJ2-3; CDR3 DNA: TGTGCCAGCAGCGGTCAGGTCACAGATACGCAGTATTTT; CDR3 protein: CASSGQVTDTQYF
V gene: TRBV7-6; D gene: TRBD2; clone size: NA; J gene: TRBJ2-5; CDR3 DNA: TGTGCCAGCAGCTTAGAGTCGGCGGGACTAGTGGGGGAGACCCAGTACTTC; CDR3 protein: CASSLESAGLVGETQYF
V gene: TRBV5-1; D gene: TRBD2; clone size: NA; J gene: TRBJ2-3; CDR3 DNA: TGCGCCAGCAGGACTAGCGGGGGGGACACAGATACGCAGTATTTT; CDR3 protein: CASRTSGGDTDTQYF
V gene: TRBV7-8; D gene: NA; clone size: once; J gene: TRBJ1-2; CDR3 DNA: TGTGCCAGCAGCTTCCTGGGGGGGGTACAAACGAGGCCTTATGGCTACACCTTC; CDR3 protein: CASSFLGGVQTRPYGYTF
V gene: TRBV4-2; D gene: TRBD1; clone size: NA; J gene: TRBJ1-5; CDR3 DNA: TGTGCCAGCAGCCAAGAAGTGGGGGACAGTGGCCAGCCCCAGCATTTT; CDR3 protein: CASSQEVGDSGQPQHF
V gene: TRBV6-1; D gene: NA; clone size: few; J gene: TRBJ2-2; CDR3 DNA: TGTGCCAGCACCTCAGGGGGGTCCGGCACCGGGGAGCTGTTTTTT; CDR3 protein: CASTSGGSGTGELFF
V gene: TRBV6-1; D gene: NA; clone size: NA; J gene: TRBJ2-7; CDR3 DNA: TGTGCCAGACTCGGACTGGACTCCTACGAGCAGTACTTC; CDR3 protein: CARLGLDSYEQYF
V gene: TRBV13; D gene: TRBD1; clone size: NA; J gene: TRBJ1-1; CDR3 DNA: TGTGCCAGCAGCCATCAGGGGGCCCCGAACACTGAAGCTTTCTTT; CDR3 protein: CASSHQGAPNTEAFF
V gene: TRBV10-3; D gene: NA; clone size: NA; J gene: TRBJ2-1; CDR3 DNA: TGTGCCATCAGTGAGCAGACTCCTCGGGAAGAGCAGTTCTTC; CDR3 protein: CAISEQTPREEQFF
V gene: TRBV6-1; D gene: NA; clone size: NA; J gene: TRBJ2-7; CDR3 DNA: TGTGCCAGCAGTGAAGGGACAATCTACGAGCAGTACTTC; CDR3 protein: CASSEGTIYEQYF
V gene: TRBV5-4; D gene: TRBD2; clone size: NA; J gene: TRBJ2-2; CDR3 DNA: TGTGCCAGCAGCTTGGCAGCGGCTAGCGGGACCGGGGAGCTGTTTTTT; CDR3 protein: CASSLAAASGTGELFF
V gene: TRBV9; D gene: NA; clone size: NA; J gene: TRBJ2-4; CDR3 DNA: TGTGCCAGCAGCGCGGGACTAGCCAAAAACATTCAGTACTTC; CDR3 protein: CASSAGLAKNIQYF
V gene: TRBV6-6; D gene: TRBD1; clone size: NA; J gene: TRBJ1-4; CDR3 DNA: TGTGCCAGCACCACAGGGGGCTTTGAAAAACTGTTTTTT; CDR3 protein: CASTTGGFEKLFF
V gene: TRBV19; D gene: TRBD2; clone size: NA; J gene: TRBJ2-3; CDR3 DNA: TGTGCCAGTAGTATCGGTCGGACTAGCGACGTTGTCACAGATACGCAGTATTTT; CDR3 protein: CASSIGRTSDVVTDTQYF
V gene: TRBV4-3; D gene: TRBD1; clone size: NA; J gene: TRBJ1-6; CDR3 DNA: TGCGCCAGCAGCCCCTCGACAGGGACAGGGGGTTCACCCCTCCACTTT; CDR3 protein: CASSPSTGTGGSPLHF
V gene: TRBV5-1; D gene: NA; clone size: NA; J gene: TRBJ1-4; CDR3 DNA: TGCGCCAGCAGCATCGACTCAACTAATGAAAAACTGTTTTTT; CDR3 protein: CASSIDSTNEKLFF
V gene: TRBV2; D gene: TRBD1; clone size: once; J gene: TRBJ1-2; CDR3 DNA: TGTGCCAGCAGTGTCCCAGTTGCGACAGGGGTAGTATGGGGTGGCTACACCTTC; CDR3 protein: CASSVPVATGVVWGGYTF
V gene: TRBV7-3; D gene: TRBD2; clone size: NA; J gene: TRBJ2-3; CDR3 DNA: TGTGCCAGCAGCTCCCGGGCGCCTAGCGGGGGCACAGATACGCAGTATTTT; CDR3 protein: CASSSRAPSGGTDTQYF
V gene: TRBV2; D gene: NA; clone size: NA; J gene: TRBJ2-7; CDR3 DNA: TGTGCCAGCAGTGAAGCGGAGAAATCCTACGAGCAGTACTTC; CDR3 protein: CASSEAEKSYEQYF
V gene: TRBV5-1; D gene: TRBD1; clone size: NA; J gene: TRBJ1-4; CDR3 DNA: TGCGCCAGCAGCACCGGGACAGGGGAAGAAAAACTGTTTTTT; CDR3 protein: CASSTGTGEEKLFF
V gene: TRBV5-1; D gene: TRBD2; clone size: NA; J gene: TRBJ2-3; CDR3 DNA: TGCGCCAGCTTATACGGGGGGGGACGCACAGATACGCAGTATTTT; CDR3 protein: CASLYGGGRTDTQYF
V gene: TRBV28; D gene: TRBD1; clone size: NA; J gene: TRBJ2-7; CDR3 DNA: TGTGCCAGCAGTTTAGGAGGACAGGGGATTAACGAGCAGTACTTC; CDR3 protein: CASSLGGQGINEQYF
V gene: TRBV28; D gene: TRBD2; clone size: NA; J gene: TRBJ2-5; CDR3 DNA: TGTGCCAGCAGCGCGGGGGGGCCTCGGGAGACCCAGTACTTC; CDR3 protein: CASSAGGPRETQYF
V gene: TRBV11-3; D gene: NA; clone size: NA; J gene: TRBJ2-1; CDR3 DNA: TGTGTCAGCAGCTTAGAGGGGAGCTCCTACAATGAGCAGTTCTTC; CDR3 protein: CVSSLEGSSYNEQFF
V gene: TRBV6-1; D gene: NA; clone size: NA; J gene: TRBJ2-6; CDR3 DNA: TGTGCCAGCAGTGACAACTCTGGGGCCAACGTCCTGACTTTC; CDR3 protein: CASSDNSGANVLTF
V gene: TRBV2; D gene: NA; clone size: NA; J gene: TRBJ1-1; CDR3 DNA: TGTGCCATCGACATAAAAGTGGTGAACACTGAAGCTTTCTTT; CDR3 protein: CAIDIKVVNTEAFF
V gene: TRBV27; D gene: NA; clone size: NA; J gene: TRBJ2-2; CDR3 DNA: TGTGCCAGCAGTCAACCGGGACTTTTAAACACCGGGGAGCTGTTTTTT; CDR3 protein: CASSQPGLLNTGELFF